The rows below give T cell receptor beta chains drawn from one sample of a study of blood T cell repertoires in COVID-19. The table came from immunoSEQ multiplex PCR; TCRdb's copy has only in-frame clones and leaves some out. This sample has just under 75,000 clones, with over 80% found just once. The material sequenced was peripheral blood. The source is an elderly man with active or convalescent COVID-19. CDR3s include the opening cysteine and the closing phenylalanine or tryptophan. The order of the fields is V gene, clone size, D gene, J gene, CDR3 protein, CDR3 DNA. A D gene is named only where the DNA matches it firmly. Only some rows state a clone size, as once, few, many or a class for expanded clones.

TRBV6-5	.	.	TRBJ2-3	CASRSPGTDTQYF	TGTGCCAGCAGGTCTCCCGGCACAGATACGCAGTATTTT
TRBV9	once	.	TRBJ1-4	CASSVSGGEGEKLFF	TGTGCCAGCAGCGTGTCTGGGGGGGAAGGTGAAAAACTGTTTTTT
TRBV21-1	.	.	TRBJ2-1	CASSSPQGDYNNEQFF	TGTGCCAGCAGCTCCCCCCAAGGGGACTATAACAATGAGCAGTTCTTC
TRBV19	.	.	TRBJ1-5	CASSIYRDQPQHF	TGTGCCAGTAGTATTTATAGAGATCAGCCCCAGCATTTT
TRBV28	few	.	TRBJ2-3	CASSLGGRPTDTQYF	TGTGCCAGCAGTTTAGGGGGGAGGCCCACAGATACGCAGTATTTT
TRBV6-2/TRBV6-3	.	.	TRBJ2-7	CASSYRQSSYGQYF	TGTGCCAGCAGTTATAGACAGTCCTCCTACGGGCAGTACTTC
TRBV2	.	TRBD2	TRBJ2-7	CASVGERGASYEQYF	TGTGCCAGCGTGGGTGAGCGGGGGGCGTCCTACGAGCAGTACTTC
TRBV7-2	.	TRBD2	TRBJ2-1	CASSLARGAGANNEQFF	TGTGCCAGCAGCCTAGCTCGGGGAGCGGGAGCAAACAATGAGCAGTTCTTC
TRBV21-1	.	.	TRBJ2-7	CASNQKGSSGRYEQYF	TGTGCCAGCAACCAAAAGGGGTCTAGCGGGAGGTACGAGCAGTACTTC
TRBV28	.	.	TRBJ1-6	CASSSLGLRENSPLHF	TGTGCCAGCAGTTCTCTGGGACTCCGGGAGAATTCACCCCTCCACTTT
TRBV2	.	TRBD1	TRBJ2-5	CASPGTGGGETQYF	TGTGCCAGCCCCGGGACAGGGGGCGGGGAGACCCAGTACTTC
TRBV5-5	.	TRBD1	TRBJ2-7	CASSTRTGPGEQYF	TGTGCCAGCAGCACCAGGACAGGGCCCGGCGAGCAGTACTTC
TRBV12-3/TRBV12-4	.	.	TRBJ2-5	CASSFFRGETQYF	TGTGCCAGCAGTTTTTTCAGGGGAGAGACCCAGTACTTC
TRBV28	.	.	TRBJ1-6	CASSLGGGQSPLHF	TGTGCCAGCAGTTTAGGGGGAGGTCAATCACCCCTCCACTTT
TRBV18	.	TRBD1	TRBJ2-1	CASSPPGTGVYNEQFF	TGTGCCAGCTCACCACCCGGGACAGGGGTCTACAATGAGCAGTTCTTC
TRBV5-1	.	.	TRBJ2-1	CASSLPTSGLYNEQFF	TGCGCCAGCAGCTTACCTACTAGTGGACTCTACAATGAGCAGTTCTTC
TRBV7-9	.	.	TRBJ1-1	CASSLVGGGRFGAFF	TGTGCCAGCAGCTTAGTGGGCGGAGGGCGCTTTGGAGCTTTCTTT
TRBV2	.	.	TRBJ1-5	CASSDARGRGLEPQHF	TGTGCCAGCAGTGACGCAAGGGGAAGGGGTTTAGAGCCCCAGCATTTT
TRBV18	.	TRBD1	TRBJ2-7	CASSPRQGARSYEQYF	TGTGCCAGCTCACCCCGACAGGGGGCTAGGTCCTACGAGCAGTACTTC
TRBV28	.	.	TRBJ1-1	CASSSEWANTEAFF	TGTGCCAGCAGTTCCGAGTGGGCGAACACTGAAGCTTTCTTT
TRBV7-8	few	.	TRBJ2-7	CASSLGSGQSYEQYF	TGTGCCAGCAGCTTAGGGTCCGGACAGTCCTACGAGCAGTACTTC
TRBV7-8	.	.	TRBJ2-7	CASSPGQLAYEQYF	TGTGCCAGCAGCCCCGGACAGCTCGCCTACGAGCAGTACTTC
TRBV12-3/TRBV12-4	.	.	TRBJ1-5	CASSLARLPQHF	TGTGCCAGCAGTTTAGCGAGGCTGCCCCAGCATTTT
TRBV3-1/TRBV3-2	.	.	TRBJ1-1	CASSQERRYPNTEAFF	TGTGCCAGCAGCCAAGAGAGGAGATACCCGAACACTGAAGCTTTCTTT
TRBV2	.	TRBD1	TRBJ2-1	CASSSTDRGSEQFF	TGTGCCAGCAGTTCGACGGACAGGGGGAGTGAGCAGTTCTTC
TRBV27	.	.	TRBJ1-2	CASSLLGGLGYGYTF	TGTGCCAGCAGTTTATTGGGGGGGCTGGGCTATGGCTACACCTTC
TRBV28	.	.	TRBJ1-1	CASSPGVGAFF	TGTGCCAGCAGCCCGGGAGTTGGGGCTTTCTTT
TRBV4-3	once	.	TRBJ1-5	CASSQEQRNQPQHF	TGCGCCAGCAGCCAAGAACAGAGAAATCAGCCCCAGCATTTT
TRBV18	once	TRBD1	TRBJ1-1	CASSYRGNTEAFF	TGTGCCAGTTCATACAGGGGAAACACTGAAGCTTTCTTT
TRBV25-1	.	TRBD1	TRBJ1-5	CASSEPGGANQPQHF	TGTGCCAGCAGTGAACCAGGGGGCGCGAATCAGCCCCAGCATTTT
TRBV14	.	.	TRBJ2-1	CASSPPPGYDGNEQFF	TGTGCCAGCAGCCCCCCGCCGGGATATGATGGCAATGAGCAGTTCTTC
TRBV6-5	.	TRBD1	TRBJ1-2	CASCRLGQWDYGYTF	TGTGCCAGCTGCCGTTTGGGACAGTGGGACTATGGCTACACCTTC
TRBV7-2	.	TRBD1	TRBJ1-1	CASSGRAGGFTEAFF	TGTGCCAGCAGCGGCCGGGCAGGGGGTTTCACTGAAGCTTTCTTT
TRBV5-4	.	TRBD2	TRBJ2-1	CASSLGGGRAYNEQFF	TGTGCCAGCAGCTTAGGAGGCGGGAGGGCTTACAATGAGCAGTTCTTC
TRBV7-2	.	.	TRBJ2-7	CASSFGGVYEQYF	TGTGCCAGCAGCTTTGGAGGGGTCTACGAGCAGTACTTC
TRBV2	.	TRBD2	TRBJ2-6	CASSEMAGGYGANVLTF	TGTGCCAGCAGTGAGATGGCGGGAGGGTATGGGGCCAACGTCCTGACTTTC
TRBV3-1/TRBV3-2	.	.	TRBJ1-4	CASSPVGRWGLGEKLFF	TGTGCCAGCAGCCCGGTGGGGAGGTGGGGTCTTGGTGAAAAACTGTTTTTT
TRBV4-1	.	TRBD2	TRBJ2-3	CASSQGWRGGNSDTQYF	TGCGCCAGCAGCCAAGGTTGGCGCGGGGGGAACTCAGATACGCAGTATTTT
TRBV10-2	.	TRBD1	TRBJ1-5	CASSESLTGANQPQHF	TGCGCCAGCAGTGAGAGCTTAACAGGGGCAAATCAGCCCCAGCATTTT